This T cell receptor beta chain was retrieved from a study of T-cell memory formation after mild COVID-19. CDR1 is LNHDA, CDR2 SQIVND, per germline (reference sequence). The CDR3 is 14 amino acids. V lost 8 bases, J lost 2 bases, and 16 bases lay in between. For this clonotype: Its antigen is unidentified.

TCRdb redid the calling of the 5' RACE reads with MiXCR, one entry per CDR3 protein. The profile covers about 140,000 distinct CDR3 sequences, with around 15% appearing a single time and about 26% taken by the ten largest. Findings of the study overall: Nothing showed for sure that second-wave clones peaking on day 37 were SARS-CoV-2 specific. The study found contracting CD4+ clones mainly in CM and EM and contracting CD8+ clones in EMRA. Prior to infection, memory already included some responding clones, suggesting cross-reactive memory joined.

The specimen was PBMCs or a T cell subset sorted from them (not recorded which). This TCR was sampled from an adult woman who had mild COVID-19 (a few samples of this study predate the infection). Cell type and time point are not known. The V gene is TRBV19, the J gene TRBJ2-7; TRBD2 is a possible D gene (6 bases). CDR3 amino acids: CASRNRDSTYEQYF. CDR3 coding DNA: TGTGCCAGTCGAAACCGGGACTCTACCTACGAGCAGTACTTC.